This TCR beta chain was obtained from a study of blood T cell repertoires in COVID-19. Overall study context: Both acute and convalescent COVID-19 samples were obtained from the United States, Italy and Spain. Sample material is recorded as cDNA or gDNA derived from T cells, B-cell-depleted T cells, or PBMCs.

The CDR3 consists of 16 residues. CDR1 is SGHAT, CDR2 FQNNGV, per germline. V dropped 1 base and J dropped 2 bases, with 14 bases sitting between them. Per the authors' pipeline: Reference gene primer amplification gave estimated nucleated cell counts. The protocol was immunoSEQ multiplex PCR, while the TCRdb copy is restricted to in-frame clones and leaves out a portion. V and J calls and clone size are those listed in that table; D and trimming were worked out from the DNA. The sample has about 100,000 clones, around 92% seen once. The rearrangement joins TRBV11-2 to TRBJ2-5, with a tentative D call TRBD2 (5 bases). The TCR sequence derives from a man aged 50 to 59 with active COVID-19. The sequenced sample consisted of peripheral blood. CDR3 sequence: CASSLGDRRTQETQYF. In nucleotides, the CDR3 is TGTGCCAGCAGCTTAGGGGATAGACGGACTCAAGAGACCCAGTACTTC. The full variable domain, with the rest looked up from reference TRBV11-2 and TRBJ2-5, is EAGVAQSPRYKIIEKRQSVAFWCNPISGHATLYWYQQILGQGPKLLIQFQNNGVVDDSQLPKDRFSAERLKGVDSTLKIQPAKLEDSAVYLCASSLGDRRTQETQYFGPGTRLLVL.